The 32 T cell receptor beta chains given below trace back to one sample, sequenced in a study of cytomegalovirus exposure and HLA in healthy donors. This PCR relied on a set of 60 Vbeta primers and 13 Jbeta primers. Repertoires were generated with immunoSEQ multiplex PCR, while TCRdb's copy carries only in-frame clones and drops some. The sample contains 170,000 or so clones, more than 60% of which appear only once. Sequencing was performed on PBMCs. The receptors derive from a woman aged 25 to 45 in good health and CMV-seronegative.

The V and J genes are TRBV7-8 and TRBJ2-1, with 15 bases lining up with TRBD2. The ends lost 6 bases at V and 9 bases at J; junction bases unmatched: 9. This CDR3 region has 16 residues. Germline values: CDR1 SGHVS, CDR2 FQNEAQ. CDR3 DNA sequence: TGTGCCAGCAGTTTCGGACTAGCGGGGGGGTTAGGTGAGCAGTTCTTC. It yields the protein CASSFGLAGGLGEQFF. The variable domain in full, with the rest retrieved from reference TRBV7-8 and TRBJ2-1, is GAGVSQSPRYKVAKRGQDVALRCDPISGHVSLFWYQQALGQGPEFLTYFQNEAQLDKSGLPSDRFFAERPEGSVSTLKIQRTQQEDSAVYLCASSFGLAGGLGEQFFGPGTRLTVL.

The chain uses TRBV11-1 and TRBJ2-3; 9 positions agree with TRBD2. The CDR3 extends over 15 amino acids. CDR1 is SGHAT, CDR2 FQDESV, per germline (reference sequence). V was clipped by 1 base and J by 1 base; unmatched bases: 0. Written as DNA, the CDR3 is TGTGCCAGCAGCTTAGGCGGGGGGGGCACAGATACGCAGTATTTT. Translating gives CASSLGGGGTDTQYF.

This clone was picked up a small number of times. The CDR3: CAISMGLAASRDTGELFF. CDR3 bases: TGTGCCATCAGCATGGGACTAGCGGCCTCCCGGGACACCGGGGAGCTGTTTTTT. J is TRBJ2-2 and V is TRBV10-3, with 11 nucleotides matching TRBD2. CDR1 ENHRY and CDR2 SYGVKD come from the germline V gene. The CDR3 spans 18 residues. Trimming cost V 6 bases and J 3 bases; bases outside gene matches: 12.

The rearrangement uses TRBV10-3 and TRBJ2-2; 7 bases are shared with TRBD1. This CDR3 is built from 15 residues. Germline V gene data show CDR1 as ENHRY and CDR2 as SYGVKD. V lost 3 bases, J lost 6 bases, and 7 bases stayed unmatched. The CDR3 DNA follows: TGTGCCATCAGTGATGCGACAGGGCTCCCCGGGGAGCTGTTTTTT. Translation gives CAISDATGLPGELFF.

The chain carries TRBV6-6 and TRBJ2-5; TRBD2 matches 13 bases. Trimming cost V 0 bases and J 13 bases; bases outside gene matches: 11. Germline V gene sequence: CDR1 MNHNY, CDR2 SVGAGI (reference sequence). The CDR3 spans 16 residues. Here the CDR3 DNA reads TGTGCCAGCAGTTACTCCGGGACTAGCGGGACCCCTCCAGGGTACTTC. The encoded protein is CASSYSGTSGTPPGYF.

The rearrangement links TRBV11-2 to TRBJ2-7, with D maybe TRBD2 (6 bases). The germline CDR1 and CDR2 sequences are SGHAT and FQNNGV. The CDR3 totals 15 residues. Trimming stripped 0 bases from V and 0 bases from J, with 9 bases between. DNA of the CDR3: TGTGCCAGCAGCTTAGACGGGACTCCCTCCTACGAGCAGTACTTC. It yields the protein CASSLDGTPSYEQYF.

The gene calls are TRBV2 and TRBJ1-2; 9 positions agree with TRBD1. Per germline, CDR1 SNHLY and CDR2 FYNNEI. V shed 0 bases, J shed 7 bases, and the junction held 9 bases outside the gene matches. The CDR3 loop spans 16 amino acids. The CDR3 here is CASSEALRDRAGGYTF. In nucleotides, the CDR3 is TGTGCCAGCAGTGAAGCGCTTAGGGACAGGGCGGGTGGCTACACCTTC.

V usage is TRBV2 and J usage is TRBJ1-5, with D perhaps TRBD1 (6 bases). Trimming pared 6 bases from V and 6 bases from J, leaving 15 bases between. Germline loops: CDR1 SNHLY, CDR2 FYNNEI. This CDR3 contains 14 residues. The CDR3 spells CASREGGAVQPQHF. In DNA form, the CDR3 reads TGTGCCAGCAGGGAGGGGGGGGCGGTTCAGCCCCAGCATTTT.

V and J are TRBV18 and TRBJ1-1, with D possibly being TRBD1 (5 bases). V was pared by 5 bases and J by 1 base, with 11 bases between. The CDR3 is 14 amino acids. Germline CDR1 reads KGHSH; CDR2 reads LQKENI. The CDR3 sequence is CASSASDRNTEAFF. For the CDR3, the DNA is TGTGCCAGCTCAGCATCCGACAGGAACACTGAAGCTTTCTTT.

This clone was observed a few times. V is TRBV28 and J is TRBJ1-5; the match to TRBD1 covers 8 bases. The CDR3 runs 18 residues. Germline CDR1 MDHEN, CDR2 SYDVKM. The V and J ends lost 7 bases and 0 bases, in that order; junction bases with no gene match: 14. CDR3 in DNA: TGTGCCAGCAATGAGAGTACAGGGGGATCGAATAGCAATCAGCCCCAGCATTTT. Protein product: CASNESTGGSNSNQPQHF. The whole variable domain, remainder taken from reference TRBV28 and TRBJ1-5, is DVKVTQSSRYLVKRTGEKVFLECVQDMDHENMFWYRQDPGLGLRLIYFSYDVKMKEKGDIPEGYSVSREKKERFSLILESASTNQTSMYLCASNESTGGSNSNQPQHFGDGTRLSIL.

This chain links TRBV25-1 with TRBJ2-5; 9 bases are a match to TRBD2. The CDR3 runs to 14 residues. V dropped 5 bases and J dropped 7; count of bases not matched to a gene: 8. From germline, CDR1 is MGHDK and CDR2 SYGVNS. The CDR3 here is CASSRLAGKGTQYF. CDR3 DNA: TGTGCCAGCAGTCGCCTAGCGGGGAAGGGGACCCAGTACTTC.

V is TRBV9 and J is TRBJ1-2; 10 positions match TRBD1. Trimming at V came to 2 bases and at J to 8 bases, leaving 3 bases not matched to a gene. CDR3 length equals 13 residues. CDR1 is SGDLS, CDR2 YYNGEE, per germline. The CDR3 loop is CASSVGTGVGYTF. The CDR3 DNA sequence: TGTGCCAGCAGCGTGGGGACAGGGGTCGGCTACACCTTC.

This chain joins TRBV2 and TRBJ1-4, with D maybe TRBD1 (5 bases). Trimming removed 5 bases at V and 1 base at J, with 8 bases between. Germline lookup yields CDR1 SNHLY and CDR2 FYNNEI. The CDR3 sequence is 14 residues long. CDR3 sequence reads: CASSFDRTNEKLFF. Here the CDR3 DNA reads TGTGCCAGCAGTTTCGACAGAACTAATGAAAAACTGTTTTTT. Together with reference TRBV2 and TRBJ1-4, the CDR3 gives the full variable domain: EPEVTQTPSHQVTQMGQEVILRCVPISNHLYFYWYRQILGQKVEFLVSFYNNEISEKSEIFDDQFSVERPDGSNFTLKIRSTKLEDSAMYFCASSFDRTNEKLFFGSGTQLSVL.

This chain joins TRBV6-5 and TRBJ1-2; perhaps TRBD1 as D (5 bases). This CDR3 has 15 residues. The germline gives CDR1 MNHEY, CDR2 SVGAGI. Trimming left V 2 bases short and J 6 bases short, with 16 bases between. CDR3 sequence reads: CASSYDTGGRNGYTF. In DNA, the CDR3 is TGTGCCAGCAGTTACGATACGGGGGGAAGGAATGGCTACACCTTC.

The chain combines TRBV9 with TRBJ1-1, with a weak D call TRBD1 (6 bases). Germline V lookup: CDR1 SGDLS, CDR2 YYNGEE. With 7 bases removed from V and 5 bases from J, the gap between germline ends came to 18 bases. The CDR3 spans 14 residues. The CDR3 nucleotides are TGTGCCAGCTCCCCCGGGACACTCCCTACTGAAGCTTTCTTT. The encoded protein is CASSPGTLPTEAFF. The full variable domain, completed using reference TRBV9 and TRBJ1-1, is DSGVTQTPKHLITATGQRVTLRCSPRSGDLSVYWYQQSLDQGLQFLIQYYNGEERAKGNILERFSAQQFPDLHSELNLSSLELGDSALYFCASSPGTLPTEAFFGQGTRLTVV.

The rearrangement uses TRBV2 and TRBJ1-4; TRBD1 matches 7 bases. Germline V gene data show CDR1 as SNHLY and CDR2 as FYNNEI. V gave up 6 bases and J gave up 5 bases; unmatched junction bases: 6. The CDR3 has 14 residues. As DNA, the CDR3 is TGTGCCAGCAGCCTCGACAGGGAAAATGAAAAACTGTTTTTT. It specifies CASSLDRENEKLFF.

As regards this clone: Mismatch with germline at one junction end may stem from a read error. The same CDR3 is also encoded by other DNA sequences in this sample. The genes are TRBV4-2 and TRBJ1-1, with D tentatively TRBD1 (6 bases). Germline CDR1 LGHNA, CDR2 YNFKEQ. The CDR3 loop spans 13 amino acids. CDR3 loop: CASSQTGFAEAFF. CDR3 nucleotide sequence: TGTGCCAGCAGCCAAACAGGGTTCGCTGAAGCCTTCTTT.

This clone was counted a single time. This specimen includes other DNA sequences encoding the same CDR3. This chain joins TRBV6-5 and TRBJ2-7; no reliable D call. This CDR3 comprises 13 residues. With 0 bases removed from V and 4 bases from J, the gap between germline ends came to 7 bases. Germline values: CDR1 MNHEY, CDR2 SVGAGI. The CDR3 bases are TGTGCCAGCAGTTACTCGAGAGGTTACGAGCAGTACTTC. This codes for CASSYSRGYEQYF.

The chain employs TRBV2 and TRBJ1-2, with TRBD1 matching 12 bases. This CDR3 region has 16 residues. J was trimmed by 2 bases and V by 8 bases; bases with no gene match: 9. Germline loops: CDR1 SNHLY, CDR2 FYNNEI. The CDR3 region has the DNA TGTGCCAGCGCCGGGACAGGGGGCGACTCGAACTATGGCTACACCTTC. Translated, it gives CASAGTGGDSNYGYTF.

V usage is TRBV19 and J usage is TRBJ1-2; weak D call: TRBD1 (6 bases). Germline V gives CDR1 LNHDA, CDR2 SQIVND (reference sequence). This CDR3 is 13 amino acids long. Trimming took off 6 bases at V and 5 bases at J, with 13 bases between the two ends. The CDR3 region is CASRGDMGYGYTF. Written as DNA, the CDR3 is TGTGCCAGTAGAGGGGACATGGGGTATGGCTACACCTTC.

This clone was counted a single time. Different DNA sequences within this sample yield the same CDR3. The chain uses TRBV6-5 and TRBJ1-3; no clear D. The CDR3 loop spans 15 amino acids. V was trimmed by 6 bases and J by 3 bases, leaving 15 bases between them. Germline CDR1 is MNHEY and CDR2 is SVGAGI. CDR3 DNA: TGTGCCAGCAGAAAGACGGGGATTGGTGGAAACACCATATATTTT. Translating gives CASRKTGIGGNTIYF.

The chain links TRBV5-1 to TRBJ2-3; 10 nucleotides line up with TRBD2. J lost 4 bases, V lost 0 bases, and 2 bases had no gene match. The CDR3 has 15 amino acids. CDR1 and CDR2 from the germline V gene are SGHRS and YFSETQ. DNA of the CDR3: TGCGCCAGCAGCTTGGGGACTAGCGGCTCAGATACGCAGTATTTT. As protein: CASSLGTSGSDTQYF.

The chain carries TRBV5-6 and TRBJ1-1, with D possibly TRBD1 on 6 matching bases. CDR1 and CDR2 from the germline V gene are SGHDT and YYEEEE. CDR3 size: 18 residues. V was pared by 0 bases and J by 1 base, with 19 bases between. The DNA of the CDR3 is TGTGCCAGCAGCTTGGGTCCGGTCCCGGGACAAAAGAACACTGAAGCTTTCTTT. Its protein product is CASSLGPVPGQKNTEAFF.

CDR3 amino acids: CASSPPSGLIGNTIYF. The DNA of the CDR3 is TGTGCCAGCTCACCACCGTCAGGGCTTATAGGAAACACCATATATTTT. The V call is TRBV18, the J call TRBJ1-3, with TRBD1 as a possible D gene (5 bases). The CDR3 length is 16 residues. V was clipped by 0 bases and J by 4 bases, with 13 bases between them. CDR1 and CDR2 (germline): KGHSH, LQKENI.

This clone was picked up one time. DNA for the CDR3: TGTGCCAGCAGTTTCCCGGAGCGAACTCTCTATGGCTACACCTTC. Amino acids: CASSFPERTLYGYTF. The gene calls are TRBV28 and TRBJ1-2; D uncertain. The CDR3 runs to 15 residues. Per germline, CDR1 MDHEN and CDR2 SYDVKM. The germline V and J ends were trimmed by 3 bases and 4 bases, with 15 bases remaining between them.

The genes are TRBV6-1 and TRBJ1-1; 8 bases line up with TRBD1. Germline-derived CDR1 and CDR2 are MNHNS and SASEGT. The CDR3 loop spans 12 amino acids. After removal of 8 bases from V and 5 bases from J, the junction contained 4 bases not matched to a gene. CDR3 bases: TGTGCCAGCGGACAGGGCAGAACTGAAGCTTTCTTT. Translating gives CASGQGRTEAFF.

The chain has TRBV5-1 and TRBJ1-6, with 7 positions matching TRBD1. The CDR3 runs to 13 residues. V lost 0 bases and J lost 10; bases outside the gene matches: 1. From germline, CDR1 is SGHRS and CDR2 YFSETQ. Here the CDR3 reads CASSLAQGSPLHF. The CDR3 DNA reads TGCGCCAGCAGCTTGGCACAGGGGTCACCCCTCCACTTT.

The table lists this clone with a few counts. This chain connects TRBV11-2 to TRBJ1-3, with a weak D call TRBD1 (6 bases). From germline, CDR1 is SGHAT and CDR2 FQNNGV. The V end lost 4 bases, the J end lost 0 bases, and 13 bases lay between the germline ends. This CDR3 is 16 amino acids long. The CDR3, as DNA: TGTGCCAGCAGCTCAACGGGGGGCACCTCTGGAAACACCATATATTTT. Protein sequence: CASSSTGGTSGNTIYF. The full variable domain, with the rest looked up from reference TRBV11-2 and TRBJ1-3, is EAGVAQSPRYKIIEKRQSVAFWCNPISGHATLYWYQQILGQGPKLLIQFQNNGVVDDSQLPKDRFSAERLKGVDSTLKIQPAKLEDSAVYLCASSSTGGTSGNTIYFGEGSWLTVV.

The V gene is TRBV9, the J gene TRBJ2-5; the D gene is possibly TRBD1 (6 bases). CDR1 and CDR2 (germline): SGDLS, YYNGEE. The CDR3 consists of 14 residues. V was shortened by 4 bases and J by 2 bases, with 12 bases between the two germline ends. Written as DNA, the CDR3 is TGTGCCAGCAGCTCCCCGGACAGTCAAGAGACCCAGTACTTC. Protein sequence: CASSSPDSQETQYF.

This chain links TRBV10-3 with TRBJ1-4; D uncertain. The CDR3 contains 13 residues. V lost 3 bases and J lost 4, with 6 bases in between. Germline CDR1 is ENHRY and CDR2 is SYGVKD. In DNA, the CDR3 is TGTGCCATCAGTGACAGTTATAATGAAAAACTGTTTTTT. This gives the protein CAISDSYNEKLFF.

The sample holds one count of this clone. The chain has TRBV7-9 and TRBJ1-2; the D is unclear. Trimming stripped 5 bases from V and 5 bases from J, with 15 bases between. CDR3 size: 14 residues. CDR1 is SEHNR, CDR2 FQNEAQ, per germline (reference sequence). The CDR3 is CASSPRTVDYGYTF. CDR3 in DNA: TGTGCCAGCAGCCCCAGAACAGTCGATTATGGCTACACCTTC.

The chain carries TRBV5-6 and TRBJ2-7; D gene uncertain. There are 12 residues in the CDR3. Trimming stripped 0 bases from V and 2 bases from J, with 3 bases between. The germline V gene has CDR1 SGHDT and CDR2 YYEEEE. The CDR3 sequence: CASSLDTYEQYF. The CDR3, as DNA: TGTGCCAGCAGCTTGGACACCTACGAGCAGTACTTC.